Presented here are 30 T cell receptor beta chains from one specimen sequenced in a study of control samples from healthy donors and cancer patients. Produced via immunoSEQ multiplex PCR; TCRdb's table is partial and in-frame only. The table has around 76,000 clones, around 95% seen once. Material: blood. Receptors were obtained from a woman aged 40-49 years in good health.

J is TRBJ1-2 and V is TRBV28; D remains unclear. Germline V gene data show CDR1 as MDHEN and CDR2 as SYDVKM. V lost 6 bases, J lost 3 bases, and 14 bases lay in between. This CDR3 spans 14 amino acids. The CDR3 nucleotides read TGTGCCAGCAGCAAAGGATACATCCACTATGGCTACACCTTC. Protein product: CASSKGYIHYGYTF.

The gene calls are TRBV7-3 and TRBJ2-1; D is perhaps TRBD1 (6 bases). Per the germline V gene, CDR1 is SGHTA and CDR2 is FQGTGA. Trimming removed 5 bases at V and 10 bases at J, with 24 bases between. The CDR3 has 16 residues. The CDR3 DNA sequence: TGTGCCAGCAGCAAAACCGGGGAGCCAGATAGGGGGGAGCAGTTCTTC. Its protein product is CASSKTGEPDRGEQFF. Full variable domain (outside the CDR3, taken from reference TRBV7-3 and TRBJ2-1): GAGVSQTPSNKVTEKGKYVELRCDPISGHTALYWYRQSLGQGPEFLIYFQGTGAADDSGLPNDRFFAVRPEGSVSTLKIQRTERGDSAVYLCASSKTGEPDRGEQFFGPGTRLTVL.

The chain couples TRBV30 to TRBJ1-2; no clear D gene. CDR3 size: 13 residues. Looked up from germline, CDR1 is GTSNPN and CDR2 is SVGIG (reference sequence). Trimming cost V 0 bases and J 8 bases, with 13 bases left between them. DNA of the CDR3: TGTGCCTGGAGTGTCGAGTTCCCGGGGGGCTACACCTTC. Protein product: CAWSVEFPGGYTF.

The rearrangement joins TRBV27 to TRBJ1-2, with a weak D call TRBD1 (5 bases). Germline CDR1 MNHEY, CDR2 SMNVEV (reference sequence). The CDR3 is 13 amino acids. V was pared by 2 bases and J by 8 bases, with 12 bases between. The CDR3 DNA reads as TGTGCCAGCAGTTTAGCAGGGCCGCCCGGCTACACCTTC. It translates to CASSLAGPPGYTF.

The gene calls are TRBV29-1 and TRBJ1-2, with D possibly TRBD1 on 6 matching bases. The V end lost 7 bases, the J end lost 6 bases, and 9 bases lay between the germline ends. Germline V gives CDR1 SQVTM, CDR2 ANQGSEA. This CDR3 has 10 residues. CDR3 DNA: TGCAGCGCGGGACACAATGGCTACACCTTC. It codes for CSAGHNGYTF.

The chain employs TRBV4-2 and TRBJ2-5; 14 bases fit TRBD2. The CDR3 sequence is 17 residues long. Germline assignment: CDR1 LGHNA and CDR2 YNFKEQ. V lost 4 bases, J lost 5 bases, and 9 bases stayed unmatched. DNA for the CDR3: TGTGCCAGCAGCCCACAGACTAGCGGGAGGGCCAAGGAGACCCAGTACTTC. This translates into CASSPQTSGRAKETQYF.

The chain has TRBV7-3 and TRBJ2-7; D is uncertain. CDR1 is SGHTA, CDR2 FQGTGA, per germline. CDR3 size: 12 residues. V dropped 6 bases and J dropped 3 bases, with 9 bases sitting between them. The CDR3 region has the DNA TGTGCCAGCAGTCTTAACGGCTACGAGCAGTACTTC. This gives the protein CASSLNGYEQYF.

The V call is TRBV7-6, the J call TRBJ2-7; possibly TRBD2 for D (6 bases). This CDR3 region has 16 residues. V shed 4 bases and J shed 1 base, with 17 bases lying between them. CDR1 and CDR2 (germline): SGHVS, FNYEAQ. In DNA form, the CDR3 reads TGTGCCAGCAGCTCCATCGGGGCAGGGACTTCCTACGAGCAGTACTTC. Translating it yields CASSSIGAGTSYEQYF.

This chain connects TRBV24-1 to TRBJ1-2; no reliable D call. This CDR3 region has 13 residues. Germline CDR1 reads KGHDR; CDR2 reads SFDVKD. The V end was cut by 4 bases, the J end by 3 bases, with 8 bases between. Written as DNA, the CDR3 is TGTGCCACCAGTGAGTCGGCGGACTATGGCTACACCTTC. Its protein is CATSESADYGYTF.

This clone has a single count. The rearrangement links TRBV10-2 to TRBJ1-4, with D possibly matching TRBD1 (6 bases). Trimming pared 5 bases from V and 3 bases from J, leaving 10 bases between. The CDR3 length is 14 residues. Germline V gene data show CDR1 as WSHSY and CDR2 as SAAADI. Here the CDR3 reads CASSRGGPNEKLFF. In DNA, the CDR3 is TGCGCCAGCAGTAGGGGGGGCCCTAATGAAAAACTGTTTTTT.

The V call is TRBV2, the J call TRBJ1-1; unclear D gene. This CDR3 comprises 10 residues. V lost 3 bases and J lost 11, with 7 bases in between. Germline V gene sequence: CDR1 SNHLY, CDR2 FYNNEI. CDR3 in DNA: TGTGCCAGCAGTGAGCCGGTGGCTTTCTTT. It yields the protein CASSEPVAFF.

The J gene is TRBJ2-3, the V gene TRBV27; D is unclear. The CDR3 runs 14 residues. Trimming stripped 3 bases from V and 3 bases from J, with 10 bases between. The V gene's germline CDR1 is MNHEY and CDR2 SMNVEV (reference sequence). Here the CDR3 DNA reads TGTGCCAGCAGTTTTTTCGATCAGACAGATACGCAGTATTTT. Translated: CASSFFDQTDTQYF.

The V gene is TRBV2, the J gene TRBJ2-5; 9 bases are shared with TRBD2. The CDR3 has 13 residues. Germline V CDR1 and CDR2: SNHLY, FYNNEI. V lost 11 bases to trimming and J lost 2 bases; unmatched junction nucleotides: 6. This CDR3 is CAGRGGVQETQYF. In DNA, the CDR3 is TGTGCCGGGCGGGGGGGAGTGCAAGAGACCCAGTACTTC.

The J gene is TRBJ2-3, the V gene TRBV2; D possibly corresponds to TRBD2 (5 bases). V dropped 6 bases and J dropped 1 base, with 17 bases sitting between them. The CDR3 is made up of 16 amino acids. The germline V gene encodes CDR1 SNHLY and CDR2 FYNNEI. DNA for the CDR3: TGTGCCAGCAGGGACCGGACGCCCGGGGGCACAGATACGCAGTATTTT. Translated: CASRDRTPGGTDTQYF.

The rearrangement joins TRBV10-3 to TRBJ1-3; D remains ambiguous. Germline CDR1 ENHRY, CDR2 SYGVKD. The CDR3 runs to 17 residues. V was shortened by 5 bases and J by 0 bases, with 17 bases between the two germline ends. CDR3: CAISRRAADVSGNTIYF. The CDR3, as DNA: TGTGCCATCAGTCGGAGGGCCGCCGACGTCTCTGGAAACACCATATATTTT.

The chain joins TRBV5-1 to TRBJ1-3; D is uncertain. Germline CDR1 SGHRS, CDR2 YFSETQ. The length of the CDR3 is 14 residues. V was cut by 5 bases and J by 0 bases, with 9 bases left in between. CDR3: CASRNIRSGNTIYF. In nucleotides, the CDR3 is TGCGCCAGCAGGAATATCCGCTCTGGAAACACCATATATTTT.

This chain joins TRBV30 and TRBJ2-3; a possible D gene is TRBD2 (7 bases). CDR3 length equals 13 residues. Germline values: CDR1 GTSNPN, CDR2 SVGIG (reference sequence). Trimming shortened V by 4 bases and J by 7 bases, and 15 bases separated the two germline ends. The CDR3 sequence is CAWNPGGRYTQYF. DNA of the CDR3: TGTGCCTGGAATCCGGGGGGCCGTTATACGCAGTATTTT.

The chain carries TRBV5-1 and TRBJ1-2, with 11 bases matching TRBD1. Germline V gives CDR1 SGHRS, CDR2 YFSETQ. The CDR3 extends over 14 amino acids. V lost 4 bases to trimming and J lost 7 bases; unmatched junction nucleotides: 6. Written as DNA, the CDR3 is TGCGCCAGCAGCACCGGGACAGGGGGACTTGGCTACACCTTC. This gives the protein CASSTGTGGLGYTF.

The rearrangement links TRBV3-1 (or the pseudogene TRBV3-2) to TRBJ2-7; D gene ambiguous. Germline loops: CDR1 LGHDT, CDR2 YNNKEL (reference sequence). The CDR3 loop spans 13 amino acids. V was clipped by 1 base and J by 3 bases, with 7 bases between them. CDR3 DNA: TGTGCCAGCAGCCAAGGTCTACTCTACGAGCAGTACTTC. Encoded protein: CASSQGLLYEQYF.

V usage is TRBV3-1 (or the pseudogene TRBV3-2) and J usage is TRBJ2-7, with 10 nucleotides matching TRBD2. This CDR3 has 15 residues. With 0 bases clipped from V and 4 bases from J, the junction kept 3 bases outside the gene matches. From germline, CDR1 is LGHDT and CDR2 YNNKEL (reference sequence). CDR3 in amino acids: CASSQEASGRYEQYF. Written as DNA, the CDR3 is TGTGCCAGCAGCCAAGAGGCTAGCGGGAGATACGAGCAGTACTTC.

As DNA, the CDR3 is TGTGCCAGTTCCGAAGGGACAGGGGGGAGCTATGGCTACACCTTC. Amino acids: CASSEGTGGSYGYTF. V gene TRBV6-5 combines with J gene TRBJ1-2, with 11 bases fitting TRBD1. This CDR3 is built from 15 residues. The junction had 10 bases not matched to a gene; V was cut back by 9 bases and J by 4 bases. Germline V gene sequence: CDR1 MNHEY, CDR2 SVGAGI.

The chain employs TRBV6-5 and TRBJ2-1; D may match TRBD1 or TRBD2 (5 bases each). The CDR3 is 14 residues long. The germline V gene has CDR1 MNHEY and CDR2 SVGAGI. The V end was cut by 4 bases, the J end by 2 bases, with 9 bases between. CDR3: CASSWDGAYNEQFF. The CDR3 nucleotides are TGTGCCAGCAGTTGGGACGGTGCCTACAATGAGCAGTTCTTC.

This clone has a single count. DNA of the CDR3: TGTGCCAGCAGTTTAGGGTATGAAAAACTGTTTTTT. Translating it yields CASSLGYEKLFF. V usage is TRBV12-3 or TRBV12-4 and J usage is TRBJ1-4; D is ambiguous. Between the trimmed V and J ends, which lost 1 base and 6 bases, there was a span of 3 bases. CDR3 length: 12 residues.

This chain uses TRBV13 with TRBJ1-2; D may be TRBD1 (5 bases). The CDR3 consists of 12 residues. V was pared by 4 bases and J by 8 bases, with 11 bases between. The germline CDR1 and CDR2 sequences are PRHDT and FYEKMQ (reference sequence). The CDR3 coding sequence is TGTGCCAGCAGCTCTGGGGGGATCGGCTACACCTTC. This sequence encodes CASSSGGIGYTF.

J is TRBJ2-7 and V is TRBV5-1; 9 bases align to TRBD1. V shed 3 bases, J shed 3 bases, and the junction held 10 bases outside the gene matches. Germline CDR1 and CDR2: SGHRS and YFSETQ. This CDR3 is built from 16 residues. CDR3 nucleotides: TGCGCCAGCAGCTATAATTCCGGGACAGGGATCTACGAGCAGTACTTC. Protein sequence: CASSYNSGTGIYEQYF.

The rearrangement uses TRBV29-1 and TRBJ2-7, with 8 positions matching TRBD2. V lost 4 bases, J lost 3 bases, and 8 bases stayed unmatched. CDR1 is SQVTM, CDR2 ANQGSEA, per germline. CDR3 length: 14 residues. CDR3 loop: CSVVLREAVYEQYF. The CDR3 DNA is TGCAGCGTTGTATTGCGGGAGGCCGTCTACGAGCAGTACTTC.

The J gene is TRBJ2-6, the V gene TRBV6-5, with D uncertain. This CDR3 has 14 residues. The germline V gene has CDR1 MNHEY and CDR2 SVGAGI. V gave up 8 bases and J gave up 2 bases, with 10 bases separating them. The CDR3 DNA reads as TGTGCCAGCGCAGCCTTAGCTGGGGCCAACGTCCTGACTTTC. Its translation: CASAALAGANVLTF.

This chain joins TRBV29-1 and TRBJ2-3; 8 nucleotides match TRBD2. Trimming took 2 bases from V and 0 from J; bases not matched to a gene: 7. Germline CDR1 and CDR2: SQVTM and ANQGSEA. This CDR3 has 16 residues. The CDR3 loop reads CSVESLASGSTDTQYF. Here the CDR3 DNA reads TGCAGCGTTGAATCGTTGGCTAGCGGGAGCACAGATACGCAGTATTTT.

Turning to this clone: At the DNA level, this CDR3 is encoded by other sequences in the same sample as well. The chain recombines TRBV7-2 with TRBJ1-2; D is possibly TRBD1 (5 bases). In germline, CDR1 is SGHTA, CDR2 FQGNSA. This CDR3 has 14 amino acids. V lost 5 bases, J lost 7 bases, and 17 bases lay in between. Written as DNA, the CDR3 is TGTGCCAGCAGCCAAGGGGCGGGGGGGGGTGGCTACACCTTC. Protein sequence: CASSQGAGGGGYTF.

This chain connects TRBV9 to TRBJ2-2; 9 bases agree with TRBD2. V was pared by 1 base and J by 5 bases, with 9 bases of the junction left unmatched. CDR3 length equals 17 residues. The germline CDR1 and CDR2 sequences are SGDLS and YYNGEE. The CDR3 DNA is TGTGCCAGCAGCGTAAGGCGGGGGGGCCGAGGGACCGGGGAGCTGTTTTTT. Residues: CASSVRRGGRGTGELFF.